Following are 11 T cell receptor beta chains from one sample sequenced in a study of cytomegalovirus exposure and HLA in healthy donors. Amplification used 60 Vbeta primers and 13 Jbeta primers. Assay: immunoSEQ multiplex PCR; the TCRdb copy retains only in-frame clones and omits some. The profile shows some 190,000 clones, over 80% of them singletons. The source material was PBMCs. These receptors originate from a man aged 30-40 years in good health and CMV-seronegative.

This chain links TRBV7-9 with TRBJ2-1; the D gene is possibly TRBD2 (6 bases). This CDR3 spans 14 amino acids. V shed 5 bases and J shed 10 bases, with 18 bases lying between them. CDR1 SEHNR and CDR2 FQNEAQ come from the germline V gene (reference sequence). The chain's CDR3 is CASSPPGGASEQFF. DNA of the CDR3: TGTGCCAGCAGCCCACCAGGAGGGGCAAGCGAGCAGTTCTTC.

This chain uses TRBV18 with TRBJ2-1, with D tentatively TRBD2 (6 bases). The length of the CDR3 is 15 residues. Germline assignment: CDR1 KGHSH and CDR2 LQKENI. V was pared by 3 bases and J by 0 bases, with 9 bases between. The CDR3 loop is CASSPGTDSYNEQFF. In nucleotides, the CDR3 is TGTGCCAGCTCACCTGGGACTGACTCCTACAATGAGCAGTTCTTC.

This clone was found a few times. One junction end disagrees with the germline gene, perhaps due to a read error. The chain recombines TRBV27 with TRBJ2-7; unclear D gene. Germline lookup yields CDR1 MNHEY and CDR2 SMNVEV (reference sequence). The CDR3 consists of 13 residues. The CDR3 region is CASSATRLSPVDF. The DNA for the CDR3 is TGTGCCAGCAGTGCAACAAGACTTAGCCCCGTAGACTTC.

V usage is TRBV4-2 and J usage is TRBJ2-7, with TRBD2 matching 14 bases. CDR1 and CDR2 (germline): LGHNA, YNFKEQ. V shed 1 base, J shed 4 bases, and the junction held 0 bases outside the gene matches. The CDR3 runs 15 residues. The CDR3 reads CASSQGTSGRYEQYF. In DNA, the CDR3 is TGTGCCAGCAGCCAAGGGACTAGCGGGAGGTACGAGCAGTACTTC.

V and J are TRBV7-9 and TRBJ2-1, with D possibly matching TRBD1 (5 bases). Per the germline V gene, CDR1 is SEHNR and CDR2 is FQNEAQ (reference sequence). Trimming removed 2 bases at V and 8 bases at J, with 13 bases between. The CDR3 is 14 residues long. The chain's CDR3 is CASSLIQGRDEQFF. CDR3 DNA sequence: TGTGCCAGCAGCTTAATCCAGGGCAGGGATGAGCAGTTCTTC.

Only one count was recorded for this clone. CDR3 DNA: TGTGCCAGCAGCGATCAGAGACAGGGGCGGGAGCTGTTTTTT. As protein: CASSDQRQGRELFF. The chain joins TRBV7-9 to TRBJ2-2; 8 nucleotides line up with TRBD1. With V trimmed by 5 bases and J by 9 bases, 8 bases remained unmatched. Germline loops: CDR1 SEHNR, CDR2 FQNEAQ (reference sequence). CDR3 length equals 14 residues. Together with reference TRBV7-9 and TRBJ2-2, the CDR3 gives the full variable domain: DTGVSQNPRHKITKRGQNVTFRCDPISEHNRLYWYRQTLGQGPEFLTYFQNEAQLEKSRLLSDRFSAERPKGSFSTLEIQRTEQGDSAMYLCASSDQRQGRELFFGEGSRLTVL.

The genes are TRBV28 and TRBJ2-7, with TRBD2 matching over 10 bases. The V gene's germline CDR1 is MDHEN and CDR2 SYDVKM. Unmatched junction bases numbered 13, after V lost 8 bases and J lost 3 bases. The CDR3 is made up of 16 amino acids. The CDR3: CASCPGLARFIYEQYF. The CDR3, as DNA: TGTGCCAGCTGCCCGGGACTAGCGAGATTCATCTACGAGCAGTACTTC.

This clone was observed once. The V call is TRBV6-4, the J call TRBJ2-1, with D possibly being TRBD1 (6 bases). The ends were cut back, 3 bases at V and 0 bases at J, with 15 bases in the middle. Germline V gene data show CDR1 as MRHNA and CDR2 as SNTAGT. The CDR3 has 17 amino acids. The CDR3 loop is CASSDSSTDSSYNEQFF. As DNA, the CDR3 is TGTGCCAGCAGTGATAGTTCGACGGACAGCTCCTACAATGAGCAGTTCTTC.

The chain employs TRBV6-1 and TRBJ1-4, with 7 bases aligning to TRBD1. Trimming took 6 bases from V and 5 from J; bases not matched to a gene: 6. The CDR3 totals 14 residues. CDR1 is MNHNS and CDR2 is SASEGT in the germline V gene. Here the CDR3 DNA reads TGTGCCAGCAGACCGGGACAGTTCAATGAAAAACTGTTTTTT. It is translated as CASRPGQFNEKLFF.

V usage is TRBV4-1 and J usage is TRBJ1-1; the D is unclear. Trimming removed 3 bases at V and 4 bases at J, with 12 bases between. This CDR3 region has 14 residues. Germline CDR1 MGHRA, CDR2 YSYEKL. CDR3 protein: CASSHSPGSTEAFF. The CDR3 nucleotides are TGCGCCAGCAGCCACTCCCCGGGTAGCACTGAAGCTTTCTTT.

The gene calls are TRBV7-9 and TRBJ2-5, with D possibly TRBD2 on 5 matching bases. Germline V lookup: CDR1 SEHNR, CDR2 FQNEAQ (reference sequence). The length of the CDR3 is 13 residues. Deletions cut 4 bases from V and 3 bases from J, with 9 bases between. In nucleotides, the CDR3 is TGTGCCAGCAGCTACCGGGGAAAAGAGACCCAGTACTTC. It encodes CASSYRGKETQYF.